The T cell receptor (beta chain) under discussion was sequenced for a study of T cells after posttransplantation cyclophosphamide. Study observations and caveats: Blood and skin or GI T cell repertoires showed limited TRB overlap. After PTCy, TRB diversity resembled that of CNI/methotrexate controls.

Assay used: immunoSEQ multiplex PCR; TCRdb lists only in-frame clones, some missing. The sample carries about 11,000 clones, roughly 80% recorded once. Germline CDR1 and CDR2: SGHNT and YYREEE (reference sequence). CDR3 size: 14 residues. With 3 bases removed from V and 4 bases from J, the gap between germline ends came to 13 bases. As regards this clone: Its antigen is not known.

A marrow graft followed busulfan-fludarabine conditioning, with cyclophosphamide on days +3 and +4. The chain couples TRBV5-4 to TRBJ1-2; D unclear. Sequenced material: PBMCs, taken approximately 1,900 days after allogeneic stem cell transplant with posttransplant cyclophosphamide. The clonotype comes from a female patient in her forties or fifties who received an allogeneic stem cell transplant from a related donor, was CMV-positive, and had no GVHD. A share of the T cells may be of graft donor origin. The CDR3 coding sequence is TGTGCCAGCAGCTCTAGCCTCATGTCCTATGGCTACACCTTC. Amino acids: CASSSSLMSYGYTF.